Listed below are T cell receptor beta chains from one sample, sequenced in a study of cytomegalovirus exposure and HLA in healthy donors. The repertoire was sequenced with immunoSEQ multiplex PCR; TCRdb's copy has only in-frame clones and lacks some. The data contain 90,000 or so clones, roughly two thirds of them singletons. The sample taken for sequencing was PBMCs. The receptors were gathered from a woman aged 50 to 60 in good health and CMV-seropositive. Both conserved end residues are part of each CDR3. The D gene is left open where the match is weak. Clone size is not always given. Where it is, it says once, few, many or a class for expanded clones.

abundance	v_gene	j_gene	d_gene	CDR3nt	CDR3aa
.	TRBV2	TRBJ2-1	.	TGTGCCAGCAAGGCTAGCCACCAAAGCTCCTACAATGAGCAGTTCTTC	CASKASHQSSYNEQFF
.	TRBV7-3	TRBJ1-2	TRBD1	TGTGCCAGCAGCACCCGGACAGGGGATGGCTACACCTTC	CASSTRTGDGYTF
.	TRBV7-3	TRBJ1-4	TRBD1	TGTGCCAGCAGCTTAACAGGGGGCGCCGGGAAAAAACTGTTTTTT	CASSLTGGAGKKLFF
.	TRBV9	TRBJ2-1	.	TGTGCCAGCAGCGCAAACAATGAGCAGTTCTTC	CASSANNEQFF
few	TRBV12-5	TRBJ2-3	.	TGTGCTAGTGGTTTGGTAATCTCGACTAGCACAGATACGCAGTATTTT	CASGLVISTSTDTQYF
.	TRBV28	TRBJ2-3	.	TGTGCCAGCAGTTTAGCAACCGGGGACACAGATACGCAGTATTTT	CASSLATGDTDTQYF
.	TRBV28	TRBJ1-5	TRBD1	TGTGCCATCACAAACAGGGGTTTCAATCAGCCCCAGCATTTT	CAITNRGFNQPQHF
.	TRBV9	TRBJ2-5	TRBD2	TGTGCCAGCAGCGTATCTACAACCGGACTAGCGGGAGTCGGACAAGAGACCCAGTACTTC	CASSVSTTGLAGVGQETQYF
.	TRBV5-5	TRBJ2-7	TRBD1	TGTGCCAGCAGTTCATCAATTGGACAGGGGGGCTACGAGCAGTACTTC	CASSSSIGQGGYEQYF
.	TRBV7-9	TRBJ1-2	.	TGTGCCAGCAGCTTAGTGAGTTGGGCAGGCTATGGCTACACCTTC	CASSLVSWAGYGYTF
.	TRBV11-1	TRBJ2-3	TRBD2	TGTGCCAGCAGCTACTGGACTAGCGGCACAGATACGCAGTATTTT	CASSYWTSGTDTQYF
.	TRBV29-1	TRBJ2-6	.	TGCACCGTCTTGGGGGCCTCTGGGGCCAACGTCCTGACTTTC	CTVLGASGANVLTF
.	TRBV9	TRBJ2-5	.	TGTGCCAGCAGCGTAGGAACTAGTACAGAGACCCAGTACTTC	CASSVGTSTETQYF
.	TRBV5-4	TRBJ2-7	.	TGTGCCAGCAGCCTCGAGTCAGGGGAGCAGTACTTC	CASSLESGEQYF
.	TRBV2	TRBJ1-5	.	TGTGCCAGCAGTGAATTGGGCTGGTTCGGCAATCAGCCCCAGCATTTT	CASSELGWFGNQPQHF
.	TRBV2	TRBJ2-2	.	TGTGCCAGCAGTGAAGCGGAGGGGCTCGAGGGACTCTCGAACACCGGGGAGCTGTTTTTT	CASSEAEGLEGLSNTGELFF
.	TRBV7-3	TRBJ2-2	TRBD1	TGTGCCAGCGCCGGGGACAGGGGCGGGGAGCTGTTTTTT	CASAGDRGGELFF
.	TRBV7-7	TRBJ2-7	.	TGTGCCAGCAGCTTGGAGCGCGCTGGGGAGCAGTACTTC	CASSLERAGEQYF
few	TRBV28	TRBJ2-7	.	TGTGCCAGCAGTTTGGAGGTATCCTACGAGCAGTACTTC	CASSLEVSYEQYF